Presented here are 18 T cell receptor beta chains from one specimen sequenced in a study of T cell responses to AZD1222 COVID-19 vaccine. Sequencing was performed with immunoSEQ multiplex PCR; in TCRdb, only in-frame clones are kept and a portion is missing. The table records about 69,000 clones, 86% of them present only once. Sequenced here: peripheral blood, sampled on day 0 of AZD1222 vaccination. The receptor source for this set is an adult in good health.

CDR3 in DNA: TGCGCCAGCAGCCAAGAGACAGGGGTCGTTTCACCCCTCCACTTT. Its translation is CASSQETGVVSPLHF. This chain uses TRBV4-3 with TRBJ1-6, with 8 positions matching TRBD1. The CDR3 consists of 15 residues. Unmatched junction bases numbered 4, after V lost 0 bases and J lost 9 bases. Germline assignment: CDR1 LGHNA and CDR2 YSLEER.

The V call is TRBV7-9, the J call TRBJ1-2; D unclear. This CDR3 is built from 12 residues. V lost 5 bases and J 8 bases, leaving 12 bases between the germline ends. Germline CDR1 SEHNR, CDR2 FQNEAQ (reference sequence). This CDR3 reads CASSLQMMGYTF. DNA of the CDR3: TGTGCCAGCAGCCTTCAGATGATGGGCTACACCTTC.

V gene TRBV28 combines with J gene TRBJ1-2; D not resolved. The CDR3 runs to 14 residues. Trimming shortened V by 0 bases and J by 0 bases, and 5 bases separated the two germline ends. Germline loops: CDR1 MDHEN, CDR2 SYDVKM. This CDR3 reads CASSLWQANYGYTF. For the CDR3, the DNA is TGTGCCAGCAGTTTATGGCAGGCTAACTATGGCTACACCTTC.

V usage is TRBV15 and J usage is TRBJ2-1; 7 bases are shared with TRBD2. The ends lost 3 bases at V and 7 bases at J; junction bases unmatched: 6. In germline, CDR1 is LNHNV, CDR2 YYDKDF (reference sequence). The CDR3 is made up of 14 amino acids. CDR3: CATSRAGLPNEQFF. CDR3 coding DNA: TGTGCCACCAGCAGGGCGGGACTACCTAATGAGCAGTTCTTC.

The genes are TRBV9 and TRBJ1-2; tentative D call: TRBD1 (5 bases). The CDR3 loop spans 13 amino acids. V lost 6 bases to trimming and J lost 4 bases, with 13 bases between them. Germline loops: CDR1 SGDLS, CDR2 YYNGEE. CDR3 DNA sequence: TGTGCCAGCAACGCAGGGAGTGCCTATGGCTACACCTTC. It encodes CASNAGSAYGYTF.

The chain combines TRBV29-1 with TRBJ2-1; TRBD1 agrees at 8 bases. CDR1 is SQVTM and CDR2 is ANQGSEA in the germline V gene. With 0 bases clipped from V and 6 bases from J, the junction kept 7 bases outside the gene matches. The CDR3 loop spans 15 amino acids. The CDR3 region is CSVEDGQGGVNEQFF. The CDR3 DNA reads TGCAGCGTTGAAGATGGACAGGGAGGAGTCAATGAGCAGTTCTTC.

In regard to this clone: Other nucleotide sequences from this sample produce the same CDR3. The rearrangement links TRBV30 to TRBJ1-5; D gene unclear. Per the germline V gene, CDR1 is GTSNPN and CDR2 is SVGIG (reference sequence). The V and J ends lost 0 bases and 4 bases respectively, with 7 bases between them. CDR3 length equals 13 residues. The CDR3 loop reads CAWSVQGNQPQHF. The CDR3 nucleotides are TGTGCCTGGAGTGTTCAAGGGAATCAGCCCCAGCATTTT.

The CDR3 sequence is CASSLRDRVPNEQFF. For the CDR3, the DNA is TGTGCCAGCAGCCTCCGGGACAGGGTCCCAAATGAGCAGTTCTTC. The chain combines TRBV7-8 with TRBJ2-1; 9 positions match TRBD1. There are 15 residues in the CDR3. CDR1 is SGHVS, CDR2 FQNEAQ, per germline. After removal of 5 bases from V and 7 bases from J, the junction contained 9 bases not matched to a gene.

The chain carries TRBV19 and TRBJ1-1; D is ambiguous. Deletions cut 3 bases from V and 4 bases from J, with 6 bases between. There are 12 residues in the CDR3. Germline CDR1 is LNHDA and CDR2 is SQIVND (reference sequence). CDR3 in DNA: TGTGCCAGTAGTATGGGTTCCACTGAAGCTTTCTTT. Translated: CASSMGSTEAFF.

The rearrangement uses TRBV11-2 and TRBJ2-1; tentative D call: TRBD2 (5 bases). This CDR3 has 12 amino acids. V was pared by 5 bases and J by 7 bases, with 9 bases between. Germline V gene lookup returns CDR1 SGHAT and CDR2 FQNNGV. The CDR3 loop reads CASSRPGNEQFF. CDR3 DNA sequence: TGTGCCAGCAGCCGACCGGGAAATGAGCAGTTCTTC. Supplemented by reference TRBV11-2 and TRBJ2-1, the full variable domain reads EAGVAQSPRYKIIEKRQSVAFWCNPISGHATLYWYQQILGQGPKLLIQFQNNGVVDDSQLPKDRFSAERLKGVDSTLKIQPAKLEDSAVYLCASSRPGNEQFFGPGTRLTVL.

The CDR3 protein is CASSSTGTGHEKLFF. CDR3 nucleotide sequence: TGTGCCAGCAGTTCAACCGGGACAGGGCATGAAAAACTGTTTTTT. The V and J genes are TRBV6-5 and TRBJ1-4; 9 positions match TRBD1. V shed 4 bases and J 6 bases; nucleotides not matched to a gene: 6. The germline CDR1 and CDR2 sequences are MNHEY and SVGAGI. This CDR3 has 15 residues.

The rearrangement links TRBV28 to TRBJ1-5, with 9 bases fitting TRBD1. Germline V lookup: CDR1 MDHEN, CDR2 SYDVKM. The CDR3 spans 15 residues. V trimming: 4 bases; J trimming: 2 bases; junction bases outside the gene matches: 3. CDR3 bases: TGTGCCAGCAGTTCCGGGACAGGGCGCAATCAGCCCCAGCATTTT. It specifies CASSSGTGRNQPQHF.

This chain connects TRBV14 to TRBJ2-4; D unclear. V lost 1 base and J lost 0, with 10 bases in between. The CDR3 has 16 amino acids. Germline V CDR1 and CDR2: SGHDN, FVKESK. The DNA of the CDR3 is TGTGCCAGCAGCCAAGCCACCCTATTAGCCAAAAACATTCAGTACTTC. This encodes CASSQATLLAKNIQYF.

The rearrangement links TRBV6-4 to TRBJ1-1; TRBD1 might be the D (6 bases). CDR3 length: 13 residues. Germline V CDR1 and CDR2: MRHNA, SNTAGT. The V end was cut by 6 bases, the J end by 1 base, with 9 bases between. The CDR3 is CASRGAGNTEAFF. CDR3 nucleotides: TGTGCCAGCAGGGGGGCGGGGAACACTGAAGCTTTCTTT.

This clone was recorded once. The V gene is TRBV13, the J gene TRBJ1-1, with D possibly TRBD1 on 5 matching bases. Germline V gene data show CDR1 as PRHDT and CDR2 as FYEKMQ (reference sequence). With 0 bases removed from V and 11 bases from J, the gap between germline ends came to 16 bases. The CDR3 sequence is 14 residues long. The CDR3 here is CASSLGTGLLAAFF. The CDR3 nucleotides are TGTGCCAGCAGCTTAGGCACAGGCCTTTTGGCGGCTTTCTTT.

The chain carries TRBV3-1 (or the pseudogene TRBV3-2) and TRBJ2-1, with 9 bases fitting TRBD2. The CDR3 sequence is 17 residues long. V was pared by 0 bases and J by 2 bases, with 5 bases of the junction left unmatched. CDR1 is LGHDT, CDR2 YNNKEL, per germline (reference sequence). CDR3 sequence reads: CASSQELAGGPYNEQFF. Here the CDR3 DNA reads TGTGCCAGCAGCCAAGAGCTCGCGGGAGGGCCCTACAATGAGCAGTTCTTC.

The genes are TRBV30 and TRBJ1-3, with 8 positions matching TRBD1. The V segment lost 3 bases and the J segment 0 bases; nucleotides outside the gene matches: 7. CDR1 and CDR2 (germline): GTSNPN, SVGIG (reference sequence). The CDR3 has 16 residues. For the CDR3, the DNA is TGTGCCTGGAGAGAGACAGGGGTTATCTCTGGAAACACCATATATTTT. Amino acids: CAWRETGVISGNTIYF.

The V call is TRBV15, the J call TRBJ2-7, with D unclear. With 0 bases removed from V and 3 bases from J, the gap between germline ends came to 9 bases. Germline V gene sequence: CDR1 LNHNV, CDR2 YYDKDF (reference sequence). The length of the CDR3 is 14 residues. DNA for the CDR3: TGTGCCACCAGCAGAGAAGTCTTAGTCTACGAGCAGTACTTC. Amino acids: CATSREVLVYEQYF.